This T cell receptor beta chain was sequenced in a study of response to subunit inactivated influenza vaccine. Points from the study as a whole: The study's authors posited that every seasonal influenza vaccination enlists few new T cells.

TCRdb fed the RT-PCR reads into MiXCR, producing one record per CDR3 protein. Seen here are more than 700,000 distinct CDR3 sequences, 21% observed once, and the top ten hold roughly 10%. Turning to this clonotype: What it binds is unknown.

The TCR originated in a man between 50 and 59 years old who received an inactivated influenza vaccine. The material was PBMCs from blood, obtained around 5 days after vaccination.

This chain's CDR3 is CASSPNGLRNEQFF. CDR3 nucleotides: TGTGCCAGCAGCCCGAACGGGTTACGCAATGAGCAGTTCTTC. The chain employs TRBV21-1 and TRBJ2-1. TRBV21-1 has pseudogene status. This CDR3 contains 14 residues.